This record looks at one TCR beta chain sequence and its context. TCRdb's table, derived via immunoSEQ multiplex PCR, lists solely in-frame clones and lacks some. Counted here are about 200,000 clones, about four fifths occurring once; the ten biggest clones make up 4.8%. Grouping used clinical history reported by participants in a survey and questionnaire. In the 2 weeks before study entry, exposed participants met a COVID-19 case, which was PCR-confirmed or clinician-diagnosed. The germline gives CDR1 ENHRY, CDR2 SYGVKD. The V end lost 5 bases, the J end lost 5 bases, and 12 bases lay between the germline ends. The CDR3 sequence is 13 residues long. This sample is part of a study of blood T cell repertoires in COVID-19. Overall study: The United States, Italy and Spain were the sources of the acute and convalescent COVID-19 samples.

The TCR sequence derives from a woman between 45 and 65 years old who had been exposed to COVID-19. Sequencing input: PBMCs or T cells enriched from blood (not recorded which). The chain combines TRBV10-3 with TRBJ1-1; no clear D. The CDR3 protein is CAISSSRGTEAFF. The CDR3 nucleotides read TGTGCCATCAGTAGCAGCCGGGGAACTGAAGCTTTCTTT.